This T cell receptor (beta chain) was observed in a study of blood T cells in healthy people across ages. Isolated per sample were at least 7 million PBMCs. With a J-beta primer mix and a sample-barcoded 5' primer, a second PCR ran about 7 to 11 cycles. Every cDNA molecule bore a tag from a template-switch adaptor containing 12 random nucleotides. Sequencing of every sample gave 2.5 million or more CDR3-containing paired-end reads. TCRdb reprocessed the 5' RACE reads with MiXCR, giving one entry per CDR3 protein. The table records about 1.4 million distinct CDR3 sequences, approximately 59% of them present only once. V lost 4 bases to trimming and J lost 4 bases; unmatched junction nucleotides: 4. CDR1 is SGHAT, CDR2 FQNNGV, per germline. The CDR3 length is 14 residues.

Sequenced: blood. This chain uses TRBV11-2 with TRBJ2-1; 7 bases map to TRBD1. This receptor was identified in a man in his late teens or twenties in good health. The CDR3 DNA sequence: TGTGCCAGCAGCTCCAACAGGGGATACAATGAGCAGTTCTTC. Residues: CASSSNRGYNEQFF.